This TCR beta chain was captured by sequencing in a study of tissue T cells after allogeneic stem cell transplantation. Whole-study context: Four unmodified and three CD34-selected T-cell-depleted grafts went to graft-versus-host disease patients. Pathologist H&E review favored samples with visible lymphocytes for sequencing among multiple samples. General study points: This small cohort was clinically heterogeneous, and sampling depth was a limitation. The study did not identify alloreactive or antigen-specific tissue TCRs, and some clones might be persisting host cells.

The V gene's germline CDR1 is LGHDT and CDR2 YNNKEL (reference sequence). The CDR3 runs 14 residues. The V and J ends lost 5 bases and 2 bases, in that order; junction bases with no gene match: 5. Assay: immunoSEQ multiplex PCR; the TCRdb copy retains only in-frame clones and omits some. The sample has some 4,000 clones; roughly 78% are singletons. Turning to this clone: Its antigen remains unidentified.

Adult allogeneic hematopoietic cell transplant recipients with steroid-refractory graft-versus-host disease were prospectively enrolled for research autopsy. The source material was esophageal tissue, sampled at autopsy. The clonotype originates from a male patient at least 60 years old with steroid-refractory graft-versus-host disease after an allogeneic stem cell transplant. Some T cells may be provided by the graft donor. V gene TRBV3-1 (or the pseudogene TRBV3-2) combines with J gene TRBJ2-7, with 8 nucleotides matching TRBD1. The CDR3 spells CASSARQGPYEQYF. The CDR3 region has the DNA TGTGCCAGCAGCGCCCGACAGGGGCCCTACGAGCAGTACTTC.